This TCR beta chain was profiled in a study of PD-1 blockade in classical Hodgkin lymphoma. Overall study context: Patients got intravenous nivolumab 3 mg/kg every 2 weeks.

In germline, CDR1 is SGHRS, CDR2 YFSETQ. The ends were cut back, 0 bases at V and 4 bases at J, with 10 bases in the middle. The CDR3 consists of 14 residues. Each patient's relapse followed autologous stem cell transplantation, and brentuximab vedotin exposure varied. Comments on this clone: Its antigen remains unidentified.

Overall study findings and caveats: Exclusion removed patients who began nivolumab under 1 year after ASCT. Newly diagnosed patients reportedly trailed healthy donors in baseline TCR diversity.

This table comes from immunoSEQ multiplex PCR, and its TCRdb copy is limited to in-frame clones, with some not included. The repertoire includes 6,000 to 6,500 clones, 60% to 80% of them detected once, and around two fifths sits in the top ten. Sequencing used peripheral blood mononuclear cells (PBMCs), obtained at baseline. This sequence was found in a human donor with classical Hodgkin lymphoma. This sequence joins TRBV5-1 and TRBJ1-1, with D perhaps matching TRBD1 (5 bases). CDR3 bases: TGCGCCAGCAGCTTGGGTTCAGGGCCCACTGAAGCTTTCTTT. Residues: CASSLGSGPTEAFF.